A selection of T cell receptor beta chains follows, all from one sample in a study of blood T cells in healthy people across ages. TCRdb re-called the 5' RACE reads with MiXCR, one entry per CDR3 protein. The sample holds about 830,000 distinct CDR3 sequences, approximately 59% seen once. Sequencing was done on a sample of blood. Source of these receptors: a man younger than 45 in good health. Both conserved end residues are part of each CDR3. D genes are given only for firm matches. Not every row has a clone size; where given, it reads once, few, many or a size class.

CDR3aa	CDR3nt	j_gene	abundance	d_gene	v_gene
CASRTDRGLLQETQYF	TGTGCCAGCAGGACCGATAGAGGACTCCTCCAAGAGACCCAGTACTTC	TRBJ2-5	.	.	TRBV28
CATSDLRHNYNEQFF	TGTGCCACCAGTGATTTGCGGCATAACTACAATGAGCAGTTCTTC	TRBJ2-1	once	.	TRBV24-1
CASSWTSGNNEQFF	TGTGCCAGCAGTTGGACTAGCGGGAACAATGAGCAGTTCTTC	TRBJ2-1	.	TRBD2	TRBV7-3
CASSLIGTSPYEQYF	TGTGCCAGCAGCCTCATCGGTACAAGCCCCTACGAGCAGTACTTC	TRBJ2-7	.	.	TRBV9
CASSHPGQGISPPHF	TGTGCCAGCAGTCATCCGGGACAGGGCATTTCACCCCCCCACTTT	TRBJ1-6	few	TRBD1	TRBV2
CASSPGLGQSYEQYF	TGTGCCAGCAGCCCTGGATTAGGACAGTCCTACGAGCAGTACTTC	TRBJ2-7	.	.	TRBV7-2
CASSAWTRSRDTQYF	TGTGCCAGCAGCGCTTGGACTCGTTCACGGGATACGCAGTATTTT	TRBJ2-3	once	.	TRBV7-9
CATSITGGSDEQYF	TGTGCCACCAGCATAACCGGGGGCAGCGACGAGCAGTACTTC	TRBJ2-7	.	.	TRBV15
CASSQRWDTEAFF	TGTGCCAGCAGCCAGAGGTGGGACACTGAAGCTTTCTTT	TRBJ1-1	.	.	TRBV9
CACRSWGGINTEAFF	TGTGCCTGCAGGTCTTGGGGAGGGATTAACACTGAAGCTTTCTTT	TRBJ1-1	.	.	TRBV6-2/TRBV6-3
CASSQDFGLTAETQYF	TGTGCCAGCAGCCAAGACTTTGGACTTACCGCGGAGACCCAGTACTTC	TRBJ2-5	.	.	TRBV14
CAISESMGLASGANVLTF	TGTGCCATCAGTGAGTCGATGGGACTAGCTTCCGGGGCCAACGTCCTGACTTTC	TRBJ2-6	few	TRBD2	TRBV10-3
CASSPTGVEEQYF	TGTGCCAGCAGCCCCACAGGGGTAGAAGAGCAGTACTTC	TRBJ2-7	few	TRBD1	TRBV6-5
CASSSGGPYYEQYF	TGTGCCAGCAGCTCTGGGGGACCCTACTACGAGCAGTACTTC	TRBJ2-7	.	.	TRBV7-9
CASSPPLAGGLWTSTDTQYF	TGTGCCAGCAGCCCCCCACTAGCGGGGGGGCTCTGGACTAGCACAGATACGCAGTATTTT	TRBJ2-3	once	TRBD2	TRBV3-1
CSARPSGGEGSYEQYF	TGCAGTGCTAGGCCTAGCGGGGGGGAAGGGTCCTACGAGCAGTACTTC	TRBJ2-7	once	TRBD2	TRBV20-1
CASMGDTEAFF	TGTGCCAGCATGGGGGACACTGAAGCTTTCTTT	TRBJ1-1	once	.	TRBV28
CAWSASGPYEQYF	TGTGCCTGGAGTGCTTCCGGGCCCTACGAGCAGTACTTC	TRBJ2-7	few	.	TRBV30
CASSVWGSEQYF	TGTGCCAGCAGTGTATGGGGCAGCGAGCAGTACTTC	TRBJ2-7	.	.	TRBV27
CASSSGGYSYEQYF	TGTGCCAGCAGCTCAGGGGGCTACTCCTACGAGCAGTACTTC	TRBJ2-7	.	TRBD1	TRBV7-2
CASSRPGRAGYEQYF	TGTGCCAGCAGCCGCCCTGGCAGGGCGGGCTACGAGCAGTACTTC	TRBJ2-7	.	.	TRBV28
CASSLAAWGLKGTQYF	TGTGCCAGCAGTTTAGCAGCGTGGGGCCTTAAAGGGACCCAGTACTTC	TRBJ2-5	.	.	TRBV28
CASSYAGAGKNEQFF	TGTGCCAGCAGTTATGCGGGGGCAGGGAAGAATGAGCAGTTCTTC	TRBJ2-1	.	.	TRBV6-5
CASSQDPQGGNNEQFF	TGCGCCAGCAGCCAAGATCCCCAGGGGGGGAACAATGAGCAGTTCTTC	TRBJ2-1	many	.	TRBV4-3
CSAEKPGYNEQFF	TGCAGTGCTGAGAAGCCGGGGTACAATGAGCAGTTCTTC	TRBJ2-1	.	.	TRBV20-1
CASSGGLAGAYEQYF	TGTGCCAGCAGTGGTGGACTAGCGGGGGCATACGAGCAGTACTTC	TRBJ2-7	.	TRBD2	TRBV12-3/TRBV12-4
CAISERFDTEAFF	TGTGCCATCAGTGAGCGTTTCGACACTGAAGCTTTCTTT	TRBJ1-1	.	.	TRBV10-3
CASSPDRLYDGQYF	TGTGCCAGCAGCCCTGACAGGCTCTACGATGGGCAGTACTTC	TRBJ2-4	.	.	TRBV28
CARATARYTQYF	TGTGCCCGAGCCACAGCCCGATATACGCAGTATTTT	TRBJ2-3	.	.	TRBV30
CSARDARERGGLDTQYF	TGCAGTGCTAGAGATGCCCGGGAGCGGGGGGGCTTAGATACGCAGTATTTT	TRBJ2-3	.	TRBD2	TRBV20-1
CASSLQGVNLYTGELFF	TGTGCCAGCAGTTTACAAGGGGTTAATCTTTACACCGGGGAGCTGTTTTTT	TRBJ2-2	.	.	TRBV27
CASSQETTRTKAFF	TGCGCCAGCAGCCAAGAGACCACGAGAACTAAAGCTTTCTTT	TRBJ1-1	.	.	TRBV4-3
CSGGESYEQYF	TGCAGCGGGGGTGAGTCCTACGAGCAGTACTTC	TRBJ2-7	.	.	TRBV29-1
CASSPGLGQETQYF	TGTGCCAGCAGTCCGGGACTCGGACAAGAGACCCAGTACTTC	TRBJ2-5	few	.	TRBV6-5
CASTPFGTSDQETQYF	TGTGCCAGCACCCCTTTCGGGACTAGTGACCAAGAGACCCAGTACTTC	TRBJ2-5	.	TRBD2	TRBV6-5
CAQGRSGMMEQYF	TGTGCCCAGGGTCGCTCTGGAATGATGGAGCAGTACTTC	TRBJ2-5	.	.	TRBV2
CASSSGTLDIPYEQYF	TGTGCCAGCAGCTCCGGGACACTCGACATCCCCTACGAGCAGTACTTC	TRBJ2-7	.	.	TRBV7-2
CASSSPGLAGGLQETQYF	TGTGCCAGCAGCTCTCCGGGACTAGCGGGGGGCTTACAAGAGACCCAGTACTTC	TRBJ2-5	.	TRBD2	TRBV4-2
CASSVSGNTEAFF	TGTGCCAGCAGTGTCTCAGGAAACACTGAAGCTTTCTTT	TRBJ1-1	.	.	TRBV27
CAGSPWTGDGYTF	TGTGCCGGCAGTCCGTGGACAGGCGATGGCTACACCTTC	TRBJ1-2	.	TRBD1	TRBV27
CASSPDTSGGPRSTDTQYF	TGTGCCAGCAGCCCAGACACTAGCGGGGGGCCCCGATCCACAGATACGCAGTATTTT	TRBJ2-3	once	TRBD2	TRBV4-2
CASSLFGASEQYF	TGTGCCAGCAGTTTATTTGGGGCCTCCGAGCAGTACTTC	TRBJ2-7	.	.	TRBV27